These 18 T cell receptor beta chains came from one sample sequenced in a study of shared clonotypes between healthy human individuals. The method was immunoSEQ multiplex PCR; TCRdb's version includes in-frame clones alone and lacks a portion of them. The sample yields about 2.3 million clones, roughly 93% seen once. The sample comprised naive CD4+ T cells from PBMCs. The subset is: CD45RA+ positively selected. Receptors originate from a man in his late teens or twenties in good health. Some clones in this sample may be carry-over from other donors' samples.

This chain uses TRBV6-6 with TRBJ1-2; 8 nucleotides align to TRBD1. In germline, CDR1 is MNHNY, CDR2 SVGAGI (reference sequence). The CDR3 consists of 15 residues. V gave up 6 bases and J gave up 3 bases; unmatched junction bases: 9. The CDR3 DNA follows: TGTGCCAGCAGGCAGAACAGGGGGATTGACTATGGCTACACCTTC. This codes for CASRQNRGIDYGYTF.

The J gene is TRBJ1-2, the V gene TRBV6-5; D uncertain. Per germline, CDR1 MNHEY and CDR2 SVGAGI. Trimming took off 7 bases at V and 2 bases at J, with 14 bases between the two ends. The CDR3 consists of 14 residues. Here the CDR3 reads CASMDWAGNYGYTF. The CDR3 DNA sequence: TGTGCCAGCATGGATTGGGCCGGAAACTATGGCTACACCTTC.

A note on this clone: Other DNA sequences of this sample code for an identical CDR3. This chain connects TRBV28 to TRBJ2-3; D is uncertain. V gave up 3 bases and J gave up 6 bases, with 4 bases separating them. Germline-derived CDR1 and CDR2 are MDHEN and SYDVKM. The CDR3 contains 11 residues. The CDR3 region is CASSFRDTQYF. CDR3 coding DNA: TGTGCCAGCAGTTTCCGGGATACGCAGTATTTT.

The chain is built from TRBV2 and TRBJ2-7; D not resolved. The CDR3 covers 11 residues. Germline-derived CDR1 and CDR2 are SNHLY and FYNNEI. The V and J ends lost 2 bases and 6 bases respectively, with 5 bases between them. The CDR3 nucleotides are TGTGCCAGCAGTGAACCGCGCGAGCAGTACTTC. It translates to CASSEPREQYF.

The V and J genes are TRBV5-5 and TRBJ1-2; the D is unclear. The CDR3 is made up of 14 amino acids. The germline CDR1 and CDR2 sequences are SGHKS and YYEKEE (reference sequence). The V end lost 1 base, the J end lost 4 bases, and 11 bases lay between the germline ends. The CDR3 nucleotides read TGTGCCAGCAGCTTGAACACCGTAGCCTATGGCTACACCTTC. Translating gives CASSLNTVAYGYTF.

The rearrangement links TRBV28 to TRBJ1-1; tentative D call: TRBD1 (5 bases). The CDR3 covers 14 residues. V lost 4 bases to trimming and J lost 4 bases, with 13 bases between them. Germline CDR1 is MDHEN and CDR2 is SYDVKM. The CDR3 DNA is TGTGCCAGCAGTTCATGGGGGTTGGGCACTGAAGCTTTCTTT. Its translation is CASSSWGLGTEAFF.

This clone was observed a single time. This rearrangement joins TRBV2 to TRBJ1-5; 9 bases fit TRBD1. Germline V lookup: CDR1 SNHLY, CDR2 FYNNEI. V trimming: 6 bases; J trimming: 4 bases; junction bases outside the gene matches: 7. The CDR3 is made up of 15 amino acids. Here the CDR3 DNA reads TGTGCCAGCAGCGCCACCGGGACAGGGAATCAGCCCCAGCATTTT. Translated: CASSATGTGNQPQHF.

The rearrangement joins TRBV7-2 to TRBJ2-1; 7 bases map to TRBD1. CDR3 size: 12 residues. With V trimmed by 5 bases and J by 7 bases, 2 bases remained unmatched. In germline, CDR1 is SGHTA, CDR2 FQGNSA. CDR3 sequence reads: CASSRQGNEQFF. The DNA of the CDR3 is TGTGCCAGCAGCCGACAGGGAAATGAGCAGTTCTTC.

The rearrangement joins TRBV29-1 to TRBJ1-1; no clear D gene. The V end lost 6 bases, the J end lost 3 bases, and 17 bases lay between the germline ends. Germline V lookup: CDR1 SQVTM, CDR2 ANQGSEA. The CDR3 has 14 amino acids. The CDR3 nucleotides read TGCAGCGTCGACCTGCGGGGTCCGGACACTGAAGCTTTCTTT. This translates into CSVDLRGPDTEAFF.

The V gene is TRBV18, the J gene TRBJ1-3; the D gene is possibly TRBD1 (6 bases). The V end lost 1 base, the J end lost 0 bases, and 13 bases lay between the germline ends. The germline V gene has CDR1 KGHSH and CDR2 LQKENI. The CDR3 runs 17 residues. Written as DNA, the CDR3 is TGTGCCAGCTCACCACGGGACATCGATCTCTCTGGAAACACCATATATTTT. It codes for CASSPRDIDLSGNTIYF.

This clone was found once. CDR3 coding DNA: TGTGCCTGGATAAGTCGGGCCTTCTCGGGCGGGTCTGGAAACACCATATATTTT. Translating gives CAWISRAFSGGSGNTIYF. This rearrangement joins TRBV30 to TRBJ1-3; no clear D. The V end lost 4 bases, the J end lost 1 base, and 23 bases lay between the germline ends. This CDR3 spans 18 amino acids. The V gene's germline CDR1 is GTSNPN and CDR2 SVGIG (reference sequence).

The chain links TRBV7-2 to TRBJ2-1; tentatively, D is TRBD2 (5 bases). The V end was cut by 2 bases, the J end by 6 bases, with 14 bases between. Germline lookup yields CDR1 SGHTA and CDR2 FQGNSA. The CDR3 has 15 residues. The CDR3 here is CASSLTRLSGNEQFF. The CDR3 nucleotides are TGTGCCAGCAGCTTAACTAGGCTTTCCGGCAATGAGCAGTTCTTC.

This clone was recorded once. This sequence joins TRBV5-1 and TRBJ2-2; the D gene is possibly TRBD2 (6 bases). The CDR3 spans 16 residues. Trimming took off 3 bases at V and 9 bases at J, with 21 bases between the two ends. Germline CDR1 reads SGHRS; CDR2 reads YFSETQ. The CDR3 loop reads CASSYYGGTPGRELFF. CDR3 sequence (DNA): TGCGCCAGCAGCTATTATGGAGGGACGCCTGGCCGGGAGCTGTTTTTT.

The V and J genes are TRBV27 and TRBJ1-1; the D gene is possibly TRBD1 (5 bases). Germline V gives CDR1 MNHEY, CDR2 SMNVEV (reference sequence). V lost 5 bases to trimming and J lost 5 bases, with 12 bases between them. The CDR3 covers 13 residues. The CDR3 reads CASSPGARTEAFF. CDR3 bases: TGTGCCAGCAGTCCCGGGGCTAGGACTGAAGCTTTCTTT.

The J gene is TRBJ2-5, the V gene TRBV14; 10 bases match TRBD2. This CDR3 has 15 residues. Germline trimming cut 4 bases from V and 2 bases from J; bases unmatched to any gene: 4. Germline-derived CDR1 and CDR2 are SGHDN and FVKESK. This CDR3 is CASSPGLARQETQYF. The DNA for the CDR3 is TGTGCCAGCAGCCCGGGACTAGCGCGTCAAGAGACCCAGTACTTC.

This sequence joins TRBV28 and TRBJ1-2, with 8 bases identical to TRBD1. Trimming removed 1 base from V and 6 bases from J; junction bases left unmatched: 4. The CDR3 totals 14 residues. CDR1 and CDR2 (germline): MDHEN, SYDVKM. CDR3 sequence reads: CASSLLSGGNGYTF. The CDR3 DNA is TGTGCCAGCAGTTTATTATCAGGGGGCAATGGCTACACCTTC.

The V gene is TRBV9, the J gene TRBJ2-3, with TRBD2 as a possible D gene (6 bases). Germline V CDR1 and CDR2: SGDLS, YYNGEE. CDR3 size: 15 residues. V lost 4 bases to trimming and J lost 6 bases, with 18 bases between them. The CDR3, as DNA: TGTGCCAGCAGCCCAGACTCGAGGAGGGAGGATACGCAGTATTTT. Translated: CASSPDSRREDTQYF.

V usage is TRBV4-1 and J usage is TRBJ1-1; 9 positions match TRBD1. The CDR3 extends over 15 amino acids. Trimming took 0 bases from V and 7 from J; bases not matched to a gene: 6. CDR1 MGHRA and CDR2 YSYEKL come from the germline V gene. CDR3 amino acids: CASSQEYRGLSEAFF. Written as DNA, the CDR3 is TGCGCCAGCAGCCAAGAATACAGGGGGCTGAGTGAAGCTTTCTTT.